One and the same sample provided the 17 T cell receptor beta chains below, sequenced in a study of blood T cells in healthy people across ages. PCR was performed a second time for 7 to 11 cycles using a sample-barcoded 5' primer and a J-beta primer mix. TCRdb recomputed calls from the 5' RACE reads with MiXCR, one row per CDR3 protein. The sample lists some 710,000 distinct CDR3 sequences; 35% to 50% were seen once. The specimen was blood. These receptors were collected from a man older than 75 in good health.

This chain uses TRBV9 with TRBJ1-2; D is undetermined. The CDR3 has 15 amino acids. Germline assignment: CDR1 SGDLS and CDR2 YYNGEE. V lost 1 base to trimming and J lost 5 bases, with 15 bases between them. DNA of the CDR3: TGTGCCAGCAGCGTATCGGGCACCCCGGAGTATGGCTACACCTTC. Translating gives CASSVSGTPEYGYTF.

V and J are TRBV14 and TRBJ2-7; 11 bases match TRBD2. Germline V CDR1 and CDR2: SGHDN, FVKESK. The trim removed 3 bases at V and 3 bases at J, leaving 7 bases unmatched. The CDR3 is made up of 16 amino acids. This CDR3 is CASSHETSGNLYEQYF. The CDR3 DNA reads as TGTGCCAGCAGCCACGAGACTAGCGGGAATCTCTACGAGCAGTACTTC.

As regards this clonotype: This may stem from a read error, because a much larger clone lies one nucleotide away. This chain uses TRBV5-1 with TRBJ2-1; 10 bases are shared with TRBD2. Trimming cost V 4 bases and J 7 bases; bases outside gene matches: 8. The CDR3 runs to 15 residues. Germline-derived CDR1 and CDR2 are SGHRS and YFSETQ. The CDR3 region has the DNA TGCGCCAGCAGCGCCACTAGCGGGACTATTAATGAGCAGTTCTTC. This codes for CASSATSGTINEQFF.

The chain has TRBV6-5 and TRBJ2-5, with TRBD1 identical over 7 bases. The CDR3 sequence is 13 residues long. Germline V lookup: CDR1 MNHEY, CDR2 SVGAGI. The V segment lost 5 bases and the J segment 5 bases; nucleotides outside the gene matches: 5. The CDR3 here is CASSRQGYETQYF. The CDR3 DNA reads TGTGCCAGCAGTCGACAGGGTTACGAGACCCAGTACTTC.

This chain links TRBV6-6 with TRBJ1-4; D gene ambiguous. The length of the CDR3 is 14 residues. Trimming cost V 3 bases and J 2 bases, with 7 bases left between them. CDR1 MNHNY and CDR2 SVGAGI come from the germline V gene (reference sequence). The CDR3 nucleotides read TGTGCCAGCAGTTATGGCCCCACTAATGAAAAACTGTTTTTT. Protein: CASSYGPTNEKLFF.

The chain is built from TRBV12-3 or TRBV12-4 and TRBJ2-6, with TRBD1 matching over 10 bases. V was pared by 5 bases and J by 0 bases, with 7 bases of the junction left unmatched. The CDR3 runs 18 residues. DNA for the CDR3: TGTGCCAGCAGTCCACGCGGACAGGGGGGCTCTGGGGCCAACGTCCTGACTTTC. This translates into CASSPRGQGGSGANVLTF.

This clonotype was detected once. The rearrangement joins TRBV7-9 to TRBJ1-6; D not resolved. Trimming cost V 4 bases and J 6 bases, with 7 bases left between them. This CDR3 has 13 residues. Germline-derived CDR1 and CDR2 are SEHNR and FQNEAQ (reference sequence). The CDR3 loop reads CASSSEFNSPLHF. CDR3 bases: TGTGCCAGCAGCTCCGAGTTTAATTCACCCCTCCACTTT. The full variable domain, its missing parts supplied by reference TRBV7-9 and TRBJ1-6, is DTGVSQNPRHKITKRGQNVTFRCDPISEHNRLYWYRQTLGQGPEFLTYFQNEAQLEKSRLLSDRFSAERPKGSFSTLEIQRTEQGDSAMYLCASSSEFNSPLHFGNGTRLTVT.

The V gene is TRBV5-5, the J gene TRBJ2-4; tentative D call: TRBD2 (7 bases). The J call may be wrong; the DNA end is better matched by TRBJ2-7. Germline V lookup: CDR1 SGHKS, CDR2 YYEKEE (reference sequence). The CDR3 totals 14 residues. Here the CDR3 DNA reads TGTGCCAGCAGCTTGTTGAGGGGGGGTTACGAGCAGTACTTC. This translates into CASSLLRGGYEQYF.

The chain couples TRBV20-1 to TRBJ1-4; D not resolved. CDR1 is DFQATT and CDR2 is SNEGSKA in the germline V gene (reference sequence). The V end was cut by 0 bases, the J end by 4 bases, with 9 bases between. The CDR3 consists of 14 residues. The CDR3 region is CSARDTAFNEKLFF. CDR3 in DNA: TGCAGTGCTAGAGATACGGCCTTTAATGAAAAACTGTTTTTT.

There are a few counts of this clonotype. DNA for the CDR3: TGCAGTGCCCAACACCGGGCCGCTGAGGAGACCCAGTACTTC. Translation gives CSAQHRAAEETQYF. The chain has TRBV20-1 and TRBJ2-5, with D uncertain. Trimming cost V 6 bases and J 5 bases, with 19 bases left between them. This CDR3 spans 14 amino acids. CDR1 DFQATT and CDR2 SNEGSKA come from the germline V gene (reference sequence).

The J gene is TRBJ2-3, the V gene TRBV5-1; D is ambiguous. Trimming took 3 bases from V and 4 from J, leaving 9 bases between them. Germline V gene data show CDR1 as SGHRS and CDR2 as YFSETQ. The CDR3 spans 13 residues. This CDR3 is CASSSFTPDTQYF. Here the CDR3 DNA reads TGCGCCAGCAGCTCATTCACCCCAGATACGCAGTATTTT.

The rearrangement joins TRBV4-1 to TRBJ2-3, with 8 bases identical to TRBD2. The germline gives CDR1 MGHRA, CDR2 YSYEKL. CDR3 length equals 17 residues. V was clipped by 1 base and J by 4 bases; unmatched bases: 10. In nucleotides, the CDR3 is TGCGCCAGCAGCCAAGGAGGATCGGGGGGGCTGGCAGATACGCAGTATTTT. Translated: CASSQGGSGGLADTQYF.

In its sample, this clonotype was seen once. J is TRBJ2-5 and V is TRBV4-3; 9 positions match TRBD2. Looked up from germline, CDR1 is LGHNA and CDR2 is YSLEER. Trimming removed 1 base from V and 4 bases from J; junction bases left unmatched: 7. The length of the CDR3 is 16 residues. Here the CDR3 reads CASSQVIAGASETQYF. The CDR3, as DNA: TGCGCCAGCAGCCAAGTTATAGCGGGAGCATCAGAGACCCAGTACTTC.

V and J are TRBV7-9 and TRBJ2-1; possibly TRBD1 or TRBD2 for D (5 bases each). The germline CDR1 and CDR2 sequences are SEHNR and FQNEAQ (reference sequence). V was trimmed by 7 bases and J by 6 bases, leaving 25 bases between them. This CDR3 is 17 amino acids long. The CDR3 DNA follows: TGTGCCAGCATCCATCGGGACGACTTTGGGAGTGGCAATGAGCAGTTCTTC. Protein product: CASIHRDDFGSGNEQFF.

This clonotype was found a few times. V gene TRBV5-1 combines with J gene TRBJ2-5; 14 bases are a match to TRBD2. The CDR3 extends over 15 amino acids. Germline V CDR1 and CDR2: SGHRS, YFSETQ. Unmatched junction bases numbered 10, after V lost 4 bases and J lost 11 bases. The CDR3 region is CASSPGTSGSTTQYF. The DNA for the CDR3 is TGCGCCAGCAGCCCCGGGACTAGCGGGAGCACTACGCAGTACTTC. Full variable domain (rest looked up from reference TRBV5-1 and TRBJ2-5): KAGVTQTPRYLIKTRGQQVTLSCSPISGHRSVSWYQQTPGQGLQFLFEYFSETQRNKGNFPGRFSGRQFSNSRSEMNVSTLELGDSALYLCASSPGTSGSTTQYFGPGTRLLVL.

There are many counts of this clonotype. This chain connects TRBV20-1 to TRBJ2-5; D is ambiguous. Deletions cut 6 bases from V and 0 bases from J, with 11 bases between. The germline V gene has CDR1 DFQATT and CDR2 SNEGSKA (reference sequence). CDR3 size: 13 residues. In DNA, the CDR3 is TGCAGTGCCTCGGCACTGTACCAAGAGACCCAGTACTTC. Amino acid sequence: CSASALYQETQYF.

This clonotype was counted only a few times. This chain joins TRBV15 and TRBJ2-5; either TRBD1 or TRBD2 may fit D (5 bases each). V lost 7 bases to trimming and J lost 2 bases, with 20 bases between them. CDR1 is LNHNV, CDR2 YYDKDF, per germline (reference sequence). The CDR3 consists of 16 residues. The chain's CDR3 is CATTTRWGSQQETQYF. The DNA for the CDR3 is TGTGCCACCACCACCCGATGGGGGAGCCAGCAAGAGACCCAGTACTTC.